The sequence of this T cell receptor beta chain was determined in a study of blood T cell repertoires in COVID-19. For the study at large: The United States, Italy and Spain were the sources of the acute and convalescent COVID-19 samples. Sample material is recorded as cDNA or gDNA derived from T cells, B-cell-depleted T cells, or PBMCs.

Here immunoSEQ multiplex PCR was the method, and the copy in TCRdb shows in-frame clones only, minus some. Of about 250,000 clones in the sample, over 75% were seen once. The specimen was peripheral blood. This sequence originates from a man aged 50 to 59 with COVID-19, enrolled during active disease.

CDR3 amino acids: CASSHTGTSGGADEQFF. The CDR3 bases are TGTGCCAGCAGCCATACCGGGACTAGCGGGGGGGCCGATGAGCAGTTCTTC. The chain links TRBV3-1 (or the pseudogene TRBV3-2) to TRBJ2-1; 16 bases are a match to TRBD2. J gave up 8 bases and V 3 bases, and 7 bases lay outside the gene matches. CDR1 and CDR2 from the germline V gene are LGHDT and YNNKEL (reference sequence). The CDR3 length is 17 residues.